The sample holds a few counts of the clone carrying this T cell receptor (beta chain). Its antigen remains unknown. The sample originates from a study of response to subunit inactivated influenza vaccine. General observations from the study: That few new T cells are recruited by each seasonal influenza vaccination was the authors' suggestion.

The CDR3 has 14 amino acids. Per the germline V gene, CDR1 is MDHEN and CDR2 is SYDVKM. Between the trimmed V and J ends, which lost 4 bases and 4 bases, there was a span of 13 bases. TCRdb re-called the RT-PCR reads through MiXCR, storing one row per CDR3 protein. The sample gives hundreds of thousands of distinct CDR3 sequences, 11% to 15% of which show up once; 6% to 8% is in the top ten. This sequence was found in a man aged 50 to 60 who received an inactivated influenza vaccine. The chain has TRBV28 and TRBJ1-2, with unresolved D. Material: PBMCs from blood, obtained roughly 2 weeks before vaccination. The CDR3: CASSSDVGIYGYTF. In DNA, the CDR3 is TGTGCCAGCAGTTCAGACGTCGGGATCTATGGCTACACCTTC.